A single sample gave rise to the 10 T cell receptor beta chains below, sequenced in a study of T cells in pancreatic ductal adenocarcinoma. Clones were sequenced by immunoSEQ multiplex PCR, and TCRdb holds only the in-frame ones, with some missing. The sample contains roughly 100,000 clones, about 95% of which appear only once. Surgery without prior neoadjuvant therapy was the treatment of the selected pancreatic ductal adenocarcinoma patients. Sequencing was carried out using PBMCs. The receptors here all came from a human donor with pancreatic ductal adenocarcinoma.

The chain combines TRBV7-2 with TRBJ2-1; a possible D gene is TRBD1 (6 bases). With 2 bases removed from V and 4 bases from J, the gap between germline ends came to 15 bases. Germline-derived CDR1 and CDR2 are SGHTA and FQGNSA. The CDR3 is 16 residues long. The CDR3 reads CASSLIRGDKYNEQFF. CDR3 nucleotide sequence: TGTGCCAGCAGCTTAATCCGAGGGGACAAATACAATGAGCAGTTCTTC.

The chain carries TRBV21-1 and TRBJ1-5; the D call in the table, TRBD1, was not verified against the DNA. TRBV21-1 has pseudogene status. CDR3 length equals 14 residues. The CDR3 DNA is TGTGCCAGGCACCAGGGGGCGCGACGTCAGCCCCAGCATTTT. This codes for CARHQGARRQPQHF.

The chain employs TRBV7-2 and TRBJ2-7, with TRBD1 matching 8 bases. Germline V lookup: CDR1 SGHTA, CDR2 FQGNSA. The CDR3 runs to 14 residues. V lost 5 bases to trimming and J lost 4 bases; unmatched junction nucleotides: 7. The CDR3 reads CASSSGQGPYEQYF. The CDR3 DNA is TGTGCCAGCAGCAGCGGACAGGGCCCATACGAGCAGTACTTC.

The chain has TRBV11-2 and TRBJ2-7; 7 bases agree with TRBD2. With 2 bases clipped from V and 4 bases from J, the junction kept 14 bases outside the gene matches. Per germline, CDR1 SGHAT and CDR2 FQNNGV. The CDR3 runs to 17 residues. The CDR3: CASSLLLGGGSRYEQYF. In DNA form, the CDR3 reads TGTGCCAGCAGCTTACTACTGGGAGGCGGGAGTCGATACGAGCAGTACTTC.

The V call is TRBV10-3, the J call TRBJ2-2; D uncertain. This CDR3 region has 14 residues. Germline CDR1 is ENHRY and CDR2 is SYGVKD. Trimming removed 4 bases at V and 0 bases at J, with 6 bases between. CDR3 nucleotide sequence: TGTGCCATCAGTGTTGCGGCGAACACCGGGGAGCTGTTTTTT. This sequence encodes CAISVAANTGELFF.

This chain uses TRBV11-1 with TRBJ2-2, with D possibly TRBD1 on 6 matching bases. CDR1 is SGHAT and CDR2 is FQDESV in the germline V gene (reference sequence). V gave up 5 bases and J gave up 7 bases, with 17 bases separating them. This CDR3 is 15 amino acids long. CDR3 residues: CASSRYTGSYGELFF. The CDR3 nucleotides read TGTGCCAGCAGCCGATATACAGGGTCGTACGGGGAGCTGTTTTTT.

This CDR3 reads CASSPGLDYEQYF. CDR3 nucleotides: TGTGCCAGCAGCCCGGGACTAGATTACGAGCAGTACTTC. The rearrangement links TRBV6-5 to TRBJ2-7; 8 positions agree with TRBD2. The ends lost 6 bases at V and 4 bases at J; junction bases unmatched: 5. The CDR3 consists of 13 residues. Germline CDR1 and CDR2: MNHEY and SVGAGI.

V gene TRBV5-6 combines with J gene TRBJ2-7; a weak D match, TRBD2 (5 bases). Germline V gene lookup returns CDR1 SGHDT and CDR2 YYEEEE. Trimming stripped 0 bases from V and 1 base from J, with 11 bases between. The CDR3 length is 15 residues. The CDR3 spells CASSLGSSSSYEQYF. As DNA, the CDR3 is TGTGCCAGCAGCTTGGGTTCTAGCTCATCCTACGAGCAGTACTTC.

DNA for the CDR3: TGTGCCACCCGGGACTACTACAATGAGCAGTTCTTC. Translating gives CATRDYYNEQFF. J is TRBJ2-1 and V is TRBV19; 7 nucleotides match TRBD2. Trimming cost V 10 bases and J 3 bases; bases outside gene matches: 3. This CDR3 has 12 amino acids. Germline V gene sequence: CDR1 LNHDA, CDR2 SQIVND (reference sequence).

The genes are TRBV7-9 and TRBJ2-5; 7 nucleotides line up with TRBD2. Trimming removed 3 bases from V and 1 base from J; junction bases left unmatched: 2. This CDR3 is 14 amino acids long. Per germline, CDR1 SEHNR and CDR2 FQNEAQ (reference sequence). The CDR3 DNA follows: TGTGCCAGCAGCTTCGCTAGCGGCCAAGAGACCCAGTACTTC. This encodes CASSFASGQETQYF.